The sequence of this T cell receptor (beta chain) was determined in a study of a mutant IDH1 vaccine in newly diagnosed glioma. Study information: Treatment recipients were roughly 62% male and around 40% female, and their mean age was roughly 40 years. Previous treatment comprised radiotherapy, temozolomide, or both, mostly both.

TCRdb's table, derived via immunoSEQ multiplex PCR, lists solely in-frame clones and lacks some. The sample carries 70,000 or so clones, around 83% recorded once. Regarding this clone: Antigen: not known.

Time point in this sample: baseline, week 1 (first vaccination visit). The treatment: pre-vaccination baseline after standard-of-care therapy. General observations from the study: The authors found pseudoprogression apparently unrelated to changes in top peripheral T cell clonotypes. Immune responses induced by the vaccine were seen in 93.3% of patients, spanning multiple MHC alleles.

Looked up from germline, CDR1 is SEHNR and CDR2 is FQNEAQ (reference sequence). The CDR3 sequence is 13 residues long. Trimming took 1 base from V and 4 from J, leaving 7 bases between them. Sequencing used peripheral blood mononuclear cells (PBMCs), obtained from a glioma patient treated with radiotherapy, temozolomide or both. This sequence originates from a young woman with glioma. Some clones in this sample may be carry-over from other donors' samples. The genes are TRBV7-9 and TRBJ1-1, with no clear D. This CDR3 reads CASSLGAATEAFF. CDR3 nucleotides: TGTGCCAGCAGCTTAGGGGCAGCCACTGAAGCTTTCTTT.